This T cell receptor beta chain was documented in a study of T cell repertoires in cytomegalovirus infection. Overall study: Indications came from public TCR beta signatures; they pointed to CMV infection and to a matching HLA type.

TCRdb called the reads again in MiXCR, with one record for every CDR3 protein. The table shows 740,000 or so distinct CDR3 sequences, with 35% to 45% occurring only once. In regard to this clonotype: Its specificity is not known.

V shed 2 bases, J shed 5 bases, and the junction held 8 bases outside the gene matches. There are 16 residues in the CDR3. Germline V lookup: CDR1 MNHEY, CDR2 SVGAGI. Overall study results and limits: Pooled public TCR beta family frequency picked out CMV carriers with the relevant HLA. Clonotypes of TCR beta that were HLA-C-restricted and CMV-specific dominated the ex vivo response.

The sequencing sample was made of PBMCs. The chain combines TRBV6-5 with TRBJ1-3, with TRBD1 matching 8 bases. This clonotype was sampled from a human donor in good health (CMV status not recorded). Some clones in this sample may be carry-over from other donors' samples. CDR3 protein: CASSYGQGAKRNTIYF. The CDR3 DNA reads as TGTGCCAGCAGTTACGGGCAGGGGGCAAAAAGAAACACCATATATTTT.